This T cell receptor beta chain was found in a study of CD8 T cells in Susac syndrome. The T cells that were sequenced for TCR beta were CD8+ and CD4+ cells from blood. FACS was used to enrich TEMRA cells, whereas the CD8+ and CD4+ T cells were obtained by negative isolation. An input of about 0.45 to 1 ug of RNA was subjected to reverse transcription using random hexamers. In TCRdb, the immunoSEQ multiplex PCR reads were re-called with MiXCR into one record per CDR3 protein. This sample carries about 150,000 distinct CDR3 sequences, 85% to 95% of them seen once, and the ten largest clones take 0.16%. The CDR3 sequence is 16 residues long. Trimming at V came to 2 bases and at J to 6 bases, leaving 8 bases not matched to a gene. Per germline, CDR1 SGHDN and CDR2 FVKESK.

This sequence joins TRBV14 and TRBJ2-2; TRBD1 matches at 8 bases. The source of this sequence is a human donor with Susac syndrome. Source material: CD4+ T cells from PBMCs. CDR3 coding DNA: TGTGCCAGCAGCCAATTACCGGGACAGGCGGCCGGGGAGCTGTTTTTT. This encodes CASSQLPGQAAGELFF.